The clone carrying this T cell receptor (beta chain) was seen at least ten times. The target antigen is unknown. The data stem from a study of T cells in Graves' hyperthyroidism and ophthalmopathy. Study-wide points: Ophthalmopathy was identified by the model a median approximately 6.9 months ahead of onset. Blood also showed most of the thyroid clonotypes that were expanded above 0.001.

The PBMCs were taken from around 9 ml of fresh peripheral blood. V lost 7 bases and J 3 bases, leaving 15 bases between the germline ends. From germline, CDR1 is MNHNS and CDR2 SASEGT. This CDR3 contains 14 residues. Using RNA transcripts as the source, TCR beta CDR3 regions were amplified. The primer set for the first-round RT-PCR of the TCR CDR3 was HTBI. TCRdb used MiXCR to reprocess the multiplex PCR reads, holding one entry per CDR3 protein. The table records roughly 500,000 distinct CDR3 sequences, around a quarter of them present only once. The source material was blood. The TCR originated in a woman between 25 and 40 years old with Graves' ophthalmopathy. The J gene is TRBJ1-1, the V gene TRBV6-1; D gene unclear. CDR3 residues: CASKRGSDDTEAFF. CDR3 sequence (DNA): TGTGCCAGCAAGAGAGGGTCCGACGACACTGAAGCTTTCTTT.